The clone carrying this T cell receptor (beta chain) was counted a few times. Its cognate antigen is unknown. Through Arm-PCR of CDR3 regions and iRepertoire HTBI primers, TCR beta libraries were built. A single record per CDR3 protein comes from TCRdb applying MiXCR to the multiplex PCR reads. Seen here are 400,000 to 500,000 distinct CDR3 sequences, around 15% observed once, and the top ten hold about a sixth. Time point defined: newly diagnosed GD, antithyroid drugs for less than 3 months. The TCR library was made from RNA extracted from PBMCs. This entry comes from a study of regulatory T cells in long-lasting Graves disease. Study observations and caveats: Persistent Graves' patients showed less TCR diversity than newly diagnosed patients showed.

These same records also appear under a second study, on T cells in Graves' hyperthyroidism and ophthalmopathy. That investigation notes: Newly diagnosed hyperthyroidism, duration under 2 months, in patients aged 18 to 65. The TCR CDR3 first-round RT-PCR relied on the HTBI primer set.

The source of this sequence is a woman aged 45-65 years with Graves disease. The source was peripheral blood mononuclear cells (PBMCs), collected at new diagnosis, from a patient treated with antithyroid drugs.

CDR3: CASNPGAIGEQFF. The CDR3 nucleotides read TGTGCCAGCAACCCGGGGGCAATCGGTGAGCAGTTCTTC. The chain has TRBV27 and TRBJ2-1; D tentatively fits TRBD1 or TRBD2 (6 bases each). This CDR3 spans 13 amino acids. Trimming removed 7 bases at V and 9 bases at J, with 16 bases between. Germline V gives CDR1 MNHEY, CDR2 SMNVEV (reference sequence).